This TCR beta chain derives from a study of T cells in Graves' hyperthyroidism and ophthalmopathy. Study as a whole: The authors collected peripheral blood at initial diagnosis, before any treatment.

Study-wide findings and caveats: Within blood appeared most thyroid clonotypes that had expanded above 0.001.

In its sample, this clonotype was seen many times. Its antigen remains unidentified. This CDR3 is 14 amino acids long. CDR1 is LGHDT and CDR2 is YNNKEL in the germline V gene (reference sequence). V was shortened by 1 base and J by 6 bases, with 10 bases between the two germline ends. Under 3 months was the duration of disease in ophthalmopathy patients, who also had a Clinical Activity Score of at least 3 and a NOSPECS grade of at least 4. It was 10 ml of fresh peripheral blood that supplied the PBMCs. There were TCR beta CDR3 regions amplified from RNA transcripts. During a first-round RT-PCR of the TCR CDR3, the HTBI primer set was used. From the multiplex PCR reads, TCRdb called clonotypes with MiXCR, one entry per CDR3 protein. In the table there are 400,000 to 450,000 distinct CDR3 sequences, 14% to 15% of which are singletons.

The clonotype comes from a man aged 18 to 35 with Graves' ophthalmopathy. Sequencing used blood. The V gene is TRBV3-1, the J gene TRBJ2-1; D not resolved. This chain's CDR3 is CASSQAGTTNEQFF. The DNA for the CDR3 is TGTGCCAGCAGCCAAGCAGGAACCACCAATGAGCAGTTCTTC.